The source of this T cell receptor beta chain is a study of T cells after yellow fever vaccination. Study-level findings and limits: There was a possibility that FACS-sorted repertoires contained abundant clonotypes contaminating from the bulk population.

Points on this clonotype: Its antigen is not identified.

TCRdb re-analysed the 5' RACE reads in MiXCR, keeping a single row per CDR3 protein. Altogether about 310,000 distinct CDR3 sequences are present, about 3.5% being singletons, with the ten largest covering 20% to 30%. This CDR3 region has 13 residues. Germline V gives CDR1 SGHNT, CDR2 YYREEE (reference sequence). Trimming shortened V by 4 bases and J by 1 base, and 9 bases separated the two germline ends. The chain joins TRBV5-4 to TRBJ2-7; possible D gene TRBD1, 6 bases. The receptor was derived from a man between 18 and 35 years old who received the YFV17D yellow fever vaccine. The sequenced sample was PBMCs, obtained on the day of the yellow fever booster vaccination. The CDR3 DNA follows: TGTGCCAGCAGCCAAAGGGGGTCCTACGAGCAGTACGTC. Its protein product is CASSQRGSYEQYV.